A selection of T cell receptor beta chains follows, all from one sample in a study of cytomegalovirus exposure and HLA in healthy donors. The repertoire was sequenced with immunoSEQ multiplex PCR; TCRdb's copy has only in-frame clones and lacks some. Among around 200,000 clones listed, roughly 78% were seen once. Sample: PBMCs. These receptors originate from a woman aged 25 to 39 in good health and CMV-seropositive. Each CDR3 is given with its conserved first and last residue. The D gene is left open where the match is weak. Rows give clone size only sometimes, using once, few, many, or a class for an expanded clone.

v_call	d_call	clone_size	j_call	cdr3_nt	cdr3_aa
TRBV5-1	TRBD1	.	TRBJ2-7	TGCGCCAGCAGCGTACAGGGGGCGCCCATCGAGCAGTACTTC	CASSVQGAPIEQYF
TRBV5-5	.	.	TRBJ1-6	TGTGCCAGCAGCTTTTATGACAGGACCCTCCACTTT	CASSFYDRTLHF
TRBV25-1	TRBD1	.	TRBJ1-2	TGTGCCAGCAGTGCGCCCGGGACAGGGGGCGATGGCTACACCTTC	CASSAPGTGGDGYTF
TRBV29-1	TRBD1	few	TRBJ2-7	TGCAGCGCCCGGGACAGCTCCTACGAGCAGTACTTC	CSARDSSYEQYF
TRBV5-1	.	.	TRBJ2-7	TGCGCCAGCAGCTTGGGGCTCCAGGGGTCCTACGAGCAGTACTTC	CASSLGLQGSYEQYF
TRBV5-1	.	few	TRBJ1-1	TGCGCCAGCAGCTTAGGCAGGGGCCCCGTGAACACTGAAGCTTTCTTT	CASSLGRGPVNTEAFF
TRBV5-1	.	few	TRBJ1-2	TGCGCCAGCAGCCCAATGGGAAGGGGCTATGGCTACACCTTC	CASSPMGRGYGYTF
TRBV6-5	.	few	TRBJ2-7	TGTGCCAGCAGTCCCATTCCGGACTCCTCCTACGAGCAGTACTTC	CASSPIPDSSYEQYF
TRBV27	TRBD2	.	TRBJ2-1	TGTGCCAGCAGTATCCTCGGACTAGCGGGAGGTTTGAATGAGCAGTTCTTC	CASSILGLAGGLNEQFF
TRBV7-2	.	.	TRBJ1-3	TGTGCCAGCACTTGGGGGCCTGGAAACACCATATATTTT	CASTWGPGNTIYF
TRBV5-6	TRBD2	few	TRBJ2-3	TGTGCCAGCAGCCCGTCTAGCGGGGGGAGAAAAGATACGCAGTATTTT	CASSPSSGGRKDTQYF